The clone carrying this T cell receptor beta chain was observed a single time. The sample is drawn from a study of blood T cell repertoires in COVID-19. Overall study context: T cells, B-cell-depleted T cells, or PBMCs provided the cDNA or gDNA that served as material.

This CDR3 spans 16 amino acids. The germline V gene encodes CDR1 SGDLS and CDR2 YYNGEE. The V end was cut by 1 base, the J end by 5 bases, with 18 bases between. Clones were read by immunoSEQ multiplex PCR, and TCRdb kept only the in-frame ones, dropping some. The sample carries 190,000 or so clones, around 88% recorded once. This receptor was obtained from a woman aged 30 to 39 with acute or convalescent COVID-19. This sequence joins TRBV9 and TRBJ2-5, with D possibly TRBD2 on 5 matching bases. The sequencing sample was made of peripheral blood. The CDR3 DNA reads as TGTGCCAGCAGCGTAAGCGGTAGTTTGATGTTGGAGACCCAGTACTTC. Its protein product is CASSVSGSLMLETQYF.